This passage covers 18 T cell receptor beta chains from one sample sequenced in a study of shared clonotypes between healthy human individuals. Generated by immunoSEQ multiplex PCR, the TCRdb table keeps only in-frame clones and is missing some. The sample includes some 2.1 million clones, roughly 95% of them seen just once. Input material: naive CD4+ T cells sorted from blood. Described subset: CD45RA+ positively selected. These receptors were collected from a man aged 18 to 29 in good health.

The rearrangement joins TRBV6-6 to TRBJ2-1; D is perhaps TRBD2 (6 bases). V dropped 11 bases and J dropped 8 bases, with 19 bases sitting between them. CDR1 is MNHNY and CDR2 is SVGAGI in the germline V gene (reference sequence). The CDR3 covers 13 residues. The CDR3 nucleotides read TGTGCCCATAGCGGAGGATTCAACGATGAGCAGTTCTTC. This encodes CAHSGGFNDEQFF.

This chain connects TRBV28 to TRBJ1-2; no firm D call. The CDR3 sequence is 11 residues long. Germline assignment: CDR1 MDHEN and CDR2 SYDVKM. V shed 5 bases and J shed 8 bases, with 9 bases lying between them. Written as DNA, the CDR3 is TGTGCCAGCAGTAGCCAACTAGGCTACACCTTC. Protein product: CASSSQLGYTF.

The rearrangement links TRBV5-1 to TRBJ1-5; TRBD1 is a possible D gene (5 bases). Trimming pared 0 bases from V and 6 bases from J, leaving 13 bases between. Germline values: CDR1 SGHRS, CDR2 YFSETQ. CDR3 size: 15 residues. CDR3 bases: TGCGCCAGCAGCTTGGCAGGGAGTGAGAGTCAGCCCCAGCATTTT. Encoded protein: CASSLAGSESQPQHF.

The table lists this clone with a few counts. This chain connects TRBV19 to TRBJ1-5; 9 nucleotides line up with TRBD1. Losses at the gene ends were 5 bases for V and 6 bases for J; bases not matched to a gene: 8. The germline gives CDR1 LNHDA, CDR2 SQIVND (reference sequence). The CDR3 consists of 15 residues. CDR3 nucleotides: TGTGCCAGTAGTCCCGGGACAGGGTGGGGTCAGCCCCAGCATTTT. As protein: CASSPGTGWGQPQHF.

In this sample, this clone turned up once. The chain joins TRBV5-1 to TRBJ2-7, with 9 bases matching TRBD1. Germline V gene lookup returns CDR1 SGHRS and CDR2 YFSETQ. CDR3 size: 15 residues. J gave up 0 bases and V 4 bases, and 5 bases lay outside the gene matches. Here the CDR3 DNA reads TGCGCCAGCAGCACTGGGACAGGGAGCTCCTACGAGCAGTACTTC. It codes for CASSTGTGSSYEQYF.

This clone was seen once. CDR3 nucleotides: TGTGCCAGCAGCGGGGCTCTGAACACCGGGGAGCTGTTTTTT. Amino acid sequence: CASSGALNTGELFF. The chain recombines TRBV6-1 with TRBJ2-2; D assignment may be TRBD1 or TRBD2 (5 bases each). With 6 bases removed from V and 1 base from J, the gap between germline ends came to 9 bases. The CDR3 contains 14 residues. Germline assignment: CDR1 MNHNS and CDR2 SASEGT.

This clone was seen many times. Additional DNA sequences in this sample encode the identical CDR3. This sequence joins TRBV30 and TRBJ1-1; D not certain. The germline CDR1 and CDR2 sequences are GTSNPN and SVGIG (reference sequence). This CDR3 contains 13 residues. The V gene lost 4 bases and the J gene lost 5 bases, with 14 bases spanning the gap. In DNA form, the CDR3 reads TGTGCCTGGATTGGGCAGCCGGGAACTGAAGCTTTCTTT. It specifies CAWIGQPGTEAFF.

As DNA, the CDR3 is TGTGCCAGCAGCACGGGACAGTCCTATAATTCACCCCTCCACTTT. As protein: CASSTGQSYNSPLHF. The V and J genes are TRBV7-2 and TRBJ1-6; 7 positions match TRBD1. Losses at the gene ends were 5 bases for V and 1 base for J; bases not matched to a gene: 2. Germline V gene sequence: CDR1 SGHTA, CDR2 FQGNSA. The CDR3 totals 15 residues. Together with reference TRBV7-2 and TRBJ1-6, the CDR3 gives the full variable domain: GAGVSQSPSNKVTEKGKDVELRCDPISGHTALYWYRQSLGQGLEFLIYFQGNSAPDKSGLPSDRFSAERTGGSVSTLTIQRTQQEDSAVYLCASSTGQSYNSPLHFGNGTRLTVT.

Comment on this clone: Distinct nucleotide sequences in the sample also encode this CDR3. This chain uses TRBV18 with TRBJ1-1, with TRBD1 matching over 7 bases. Germline-derived CDR1 and CDR2 are KGHSH and LQKENI. The CDR3 runs 15 residues. The V gene end was trimmed by 0 bases and the J gene end by 0 bases; junction bases not matched to a gene: 1. The DNA of the CDR3 is TGTGCCAGCTCACCACCCGGGACAGTGAACACTGAAGCTTTCTTT. This translates into CASSPPGTVNTEAFF.

The sample holds one count of this clone. The chain carries TRBV11-2 and TRBJ1-4; maybe TRBD1 (6 bases). The germline CDR1 and CDR2 sequences are SGHAT and FQNNGV. V dropped 3 bases and J dropped 5 bases, with 10 bases sitting between them. The CDR3 runs 14 residues. The CDR3 spells CASSFFQGNEKLFF. For the CDR3, the DNA is TGTGCCAGCAGCTTTTTCCAGGGGAATGAAAAACTGTTTTTT.

The rearrangement uses TRBV29-1 and TRBJ2-3; D ambiguous. Germline V gene data show CDR1 as SQVTM and CDR2 as ANQGSEA. Trimming pared 2 bases from V and 4 bases from J, leaving 10 bases between. The CDR3 spans 13 residues. CDR3 coding DNA: TGCAGCGTTGAACGAGTATCGGCAGATACGCAGTATTTT. Amino acids: CSVERVSADTQYF.

This clone was seen just once. The J gene is TRBJ2-7, the V gene TRBV10-3; weak D call: TRBD2 (5 bases). The CDR3 covers 15 residues. Trimming stripped 2 bases from V and 0 bases from J, with 11 bases between. Per the germline V gene, CDR1 is ENHRY and CDR2 is SYGVKD. The CDR3 region is CAISEPASPSYEQYF. CDR3 DNA: TGTGCCATCAGTGAGCCGGCTAGCCCCTCCTACGAGCAGTACTTC.

Concerning this clone itself: This specimen includes other DNA sequences encoding the same CDR3. V is TRBV7-9 and J is TRBJ1-5; D is uncertain. The CDR3 length is 13 residues. Germline values: CDR1 SEHNR, CDR2 FQNEAQ (reference sequence). Trimming left V 2 bases short and J 5 bases short, with 7 bases between. In DNA, the CDR3 is TGTGCCAGCAGCTTATCAGGCGATCAGCCCCAGCATTTT. It yields the protein CASSLSGDQPQHF. Together with reference TRBV7-9 and TRBJ1-5, the CDR3 gives the full variable domain: DTGVSQNPRHKITKRGQNVTFRCDPISEHNRLYWYRQTLGQGPEFLTYFQNEAQLEKSRLLSDRFSAERPKGSFSTLEIQRTEQGDSAMYLCASSLSGDQPQHFGDGTRLSIL.

The chain couples TRBV4-1 to TRBJ2-1; D is unclear. Germline V gene data show CDR1 as MGHRA and CDR2 as YSYEKL. The CDR3 runs to 13 residues. Trimming stripped 0 bases from V and 8 bases from J, with 8 bases between. As DNA, the CDR3 is TGCGCCAGCAGCCAAGACTCAGGATATGAGCAGTTCTTC. This translates into CASSQDSGYEQFF.

The V call is TRBV6-5, the J call TRBJ2-7; 8 nucleotides match TRBD2. Looked up from germline, CDR1 is MNHEY and CDR2 is SVGAGI. The length of the CDR3 is 15 residues. J lost 0 bases, V lost 2 bases, and 3 bases had no gene match. CDR3: CASSYTSGLSYEQYF. In DNA form, the CDR3 reads TGTGCCAGCAGTTACACTAGCGGACTCTCCTACGAGCAGTACTTC.

The V call is TRBV6-1, the J call TRBJ1-2, with a weak D call TRBD1 (5 bases). Looked up from germline, CDR1 is MNHNS and CDR2 is SASEGT. V dropped 5 bases and J dropped 2 bases, with 15 bases sitting between them. The CDR3 spans 15 residues. DNA for the CDR3: TGTGCCAGCAGTTGGCAGGGTGAGGACAACTATGGCTACACCTTC. Amino acids: CASSWQGEDNYGYTF.

This chain joins TRBV21-1 and TRBJ1-2. TRBV21-1 is a known pseudogene. The CDR3 is 15 residues long. The CDR3 DNA sequence: TGTGCCAGCATCACTCCGGAGCGGATCCACTATGGCTACACCTTC. This sequence encodes CASITPERIHYGYTF.

The chain is built from TRBV7-9 and TRBJ1-1, with a tentative D call TRBD1 (5 bases). The CDR3 totals 17 residues. Germline CDR1 and CDR2: SEHNR and FQNEAQ (reference sequence). V lost 4 bases, J lost 0 bases, and 18 bases lay in between. The CDR3 DNA follows: TGTGCCAGCAGCTCCCCGGTGGCGGGGCGGATGAACACTGAAGCTTTCTTT. Translation: CASSSPVAGRMNTEAFF.